This entry describes one T cell receptor (beta chain). Clones were read by immunoSEQ multiplex PCR, and TCRdb kept only the in-frame ones, dropping some. The data hold approximately 71,000 clones, with roughly 93% observed a single time. Trimming took 5 bases from V and 3 from J, leaving 16 bases between them. The CDR3 loop spans 15 amino acids. CDR1 is MDHEN and CDR2 is SYDVKM in the germline V gene. The record originates from a study of lymphopenia after photon versus proton radiotherapy. Here the sequenced sample was peripheral blood, taken from a patient treated with photon-based radiotherapy. The receptor's source is a woman in her 70s with pancreatic cancer. The chain employs TRBV28 and TRBJ2-5, with a possible D match to TRBD2 (6 bases). The CDR3: CASSGAYRLEETQYF. The DNA of the CDR3 is TGTGCCAGCAGTGGGGCCTACAGACTAGAAGAGACCCAGTACTTC.